The rows below give T cell receptor beta chains drawn from one sample of a study of T cell responses to AZD1222 COVID-19 vaccine. Sequencing used immunoSEQ multiplex PCR; TCRdb keeps in-frame clones, though not all of them. The table includes 120,000 or so clones, 87% detected once. The sequencing here drew on peripheral blood, taken on day 0 of AZD1222 vaccination. The receptors here all came from an adult in good health. The CDR3 runs from the conserved cysteine through the conserved F or W. The D gene is left open where the match is weak. For some rows the clone size is stated as once, few or many, or as a class when expanded; others skip it.

clone_size j_call d_call v_call cdr3_aa cdr3_nt
NA TRBJ1-1 NA TRBV11-3 CASSLDGQSNTEAFF TGTGCCAGCAGCTTAGATGGGCAGTCGAACACTGAAGCTTTCTTT
NA TRBJ1-4 TRBD1 TRBV5-4 CASSLGQGANSEKLFF TGTGCCAGCAGCTTGGGGCAGGGGGCGAATTCTGAAAAACTGTTTTTT
NA TRBJ2-1 NA TRBV27 CASSLWGEQFF TGTGCCAGCAGTTTATGGGGCGAGCAGTTCTTC
NA TRBJ1-5 NA TRBV30 CAWSVYSQPQHF TGTGCCTGGAGTGTATATAGTCAGCCCCAGCATTTT
NA TRBJ1-1 NA TRBV7-3 CASSSVGGGTEAFF TGTGCCAGCAGCTCTGTAGGAGGGGGGACTGAAGCTTTCTTT
NA TRBJ2-2 NA TRBV3-1/TRBV3-2 CASSQGGASANTGELFF TGTGCCAGCAGCCAAGGAGGGGCTAGCGCGAACACCGGGGAGCTGTTTTTT
NA TRBJ1-6 NA TRBV27 CASHGTNYNSPLHF TGTGCCAGCCACGGGACCAACTATAATTCACCCCTCCACTTT
NA TRBJ2-1 TRBD2 TRBV28 CASSPGPSGGPRPYNEQFF TGTGCCAGCAGCCCGGGCCCTAGCGGGGGGCCCAGACCATACAATGAGCAGTTCTTC
NA TRBJ1-2 NA TRBV7-3 CASSPDSNYGYTF TGTGCCAGCAGCCCCGACAGTAACTATGGCTACACCTTC
NA TRBJ2-5 TRBD2 TRBV5-1 CASSPRTSGDGETQYF TGCGCCAGCAGCCCCCGGACTAGCGGGGACGGGGAGACCCAGTACTTC
NA TRBJ1-5 TRBD1 TRBV3-1/TRBV3-2 CASSQGQGYNQPQHF TGTGCCAGCAGCCAAGGACAGGGGTACAATCAGCCCCAGCATTTT
NA TRBJ1-6 NA TRBV27 CATRASDNSPLHF TGTGCCACCCGGGCGTCGGACAATTCACCCCTCCACTTT
NA TRBJ1-1 TRBD1 TRBV18 CASSPSTGQGSTEAFF TGTGCCAGCTCACCGTCGACGGGACAGGGAAGCACTGAAGCTTTCTTT
NA TRBJ2-2 TRBD2 TRBV2 CASNLFTSGRGGELFF TGTGCCAGCAATTTGTTCACTAGCGGACGCGGCGGGGAGCTGTTTTTT
NA TRBJ2-2 TRBD2 TRBV9 CASSPQVGTSGTGELFF TGTGCCAGCAGCCCTCAGGTTGGGACTAGCGGCACCGGGGAGCTGTTTTTT
NA TRBJ2-3 TRBD2 TRBV7-7 CASSARLAGGTDTQYF TGTGCCAGCAGCGCCCGACTAGCGGGGGGCACAGATACGCAGTATTTT
NA TRBJ2-2 TRBD2 TRBV4-2 CASSQGLAGTSGELFF TGTGCCAGCAGCCAAGGTCTAGCGGGGACGTCCGGGGAGCTGTTTTTT
NA TRBJ1-1 TRBD1 TRBV28 CASSLKDRVTEAFF TGTGCCAGCAGCCTCAAGGACAGGGTCACTGAAGCTTTCTTT
NA TRBJ2-3 NA TRBV9 CASSVGRVTDTQYF TGTGCCAGCAGCGTAGGTAGGGTCACAGATACGCAGTATTTT
NA TRBJ1-1 NA TRBV7-8 CASSLRGPRTVNTEAFF TGTGCCAGCAGCTTAAGGGGCCCCCGGACAGTGAACACTGAAGCTTTCTTT
once TRBJ2-6 NA TRBV19 CASSFSGPSSGANVLTF TGTGCCAGTAGTTTCTCGGGGCCGAGCTCTGGGGCCAACGTCCTGACTTTC
NA TRBJ1-5 NA TRBV6-5 CASKELGLNQPQHF TGTGCCAGCAAGGAGCTGGGGTTAAATCAGCCCCAGCATTTT
NA TRBJ2-1 NA TRBV3-1/TRBV3-2 CASSQGTTRNEQFF TGTGCCAGCAGCCAGGGGACGACTAGAAATGAGCAGTTCTTC
NA TRBJ2-1 TRBD2 TRBV4-1 CASSQVSGGSSYNEQFF TGCGCCAGCAGCCAGGTTAGCGGGGGGTCCTCCTACAATGAGCAGTTCTTC
NA TRBJ1-4 TRBD1 TRBV19 CASSTGGTGNEKLFF TGTGCCAGTAGTACCGGCGGGACAGGGAACGAAAAACTGTTTTTT
NA TRBJ2-1 NA TRBV12-3/TRBV12-4 CASGRSNEQFF TGTGCCAGCGGGCGGAGCAATGAGCAGTTCTTC
NA TRBJ2-2 TRBD1 TRBV19 CASSRRPGQGGTGELFF TGTGCCAGTAGTAGGAGACCGGGACAGGGGGGAACCGGGGAGCTGTTTTTT
NA TRBJ2-7 NA TRBV7-8 CASRPGTLTYEQYF TGTGCCAGCAGACCCGGGACTCTAACCTACGAGCAGTACTTC
NA TRBJ1-6 NA TRBV5-8 CASSLTRSNSPLHF TGTGCCAGCAGCCTTACAAGGTCTAATTCACCCCTCCACTTT
NA TRBJ2-2 TRBD2 TRBV7-2 CASSPRLAGGPPTGELFF TGTGCCAGCAGCCCCCGTCTAGCGGGGGGACCTCCCACCGGGGAGCTGTTTTTT
NA TRBJ2-7 NA TRBV3-1/TRBV3-2 CASSPSMTVSYEQYF TGTGCCAGCAGCCCCTCGATGACAGTATCCTACGAGCAGTACTTC
NA TRBJ2-5 NA TRBV9 CASSLPDETQYF TGTGCCAGCAGCCTCCCGGACGAGACCCAGTACTTC
NA TRBJ2-7 NA TRBV19 CASSINLGGSYEQYF TGTGCCAGTAGTATAAATCTGGGGGGAAGCTACGAGCAGTACTTC
few TRBJ2-3 NA TRBV12-3/TRBV12-4 CASSWTAEDTQYF TGTGCCAGCAGTTGGACAGCGGAAGATACGCAGTATTTT
NA TRBJ1-5 NA TRBV15 CATSKDSNQPQHF TGTGCCACCAGCAAAGACAGCAATCAGCCCCAGCATTTT
NA TRBJ2-7 NA TRBV21-1 CAISRDSKPTYEQYF TGTGCCATCTCCAGGGACAGCAAGCCTACCTACGAGCAGTACTTC
NA TRBJ2-2 TRBD2 TRBV4-1 CASSPGIGGVGTGELFF TGCGCCAGCAGCCCCGGAATCGGGGGGGTAGGGACCGGGGAGCTGTTTTTT
NA TRBJ1-2 NA TRBV11-2 CASRLPGSRGPNYGYTF TGTGCCAGCAGACTCCCCGGATCGAGGGGCCCTAACTATGGCTACACCTTC
once TRBJ1-1 TRBD1 TRBV5-1 CASSFGTGRGNTEAFF TGCGCCAGCAGCTTCGGGACAGGCAGGGGGAACACTGAAGCTTTCTTT